The T cell receptor beta chain under discussion was sequenced for a study of blood T cell repertoires in COVID-19. Clinical history as reported by participants underpinned cohort assignment. V dropped 3 bases and J dropped 0 bases, with 11 bases sitting between them. This CDR3 contains 15 residues. Germline V gene data show CDR1 as SGHVS and CDR2 as FQNEAQ. Sequenced by immunoSEQ multiplex PCR; TCRdb stores in-frame clones only, minus some. Among roughly 290,000 clones, almost 90% were seen once, and the ten largest hold around 1.7%. Sequenced: PBMCs or T cells enriched from blood (not recorded which). The sequence was obtained from a woman aged 18 to 35 with acute COVID-19. The chain joins TRBV7-8 to TRBJ1-2; D not certain. In nucleotides, the CDR3 is TGTGCCAGCAGCTTCCAAGAGTTGGCTAACTATGGCTACACCTTC. Encoded protein: CASSFQELANYGYTF.